The clone carrying this T cell receptor (beta chain) was seen just once. This entry comes from a study of cytomegalovirus exposure and HLA in healthy donors. The CDR3 loop spans 16 amino acids. Germline V gene lookup returns CDR1 LNHDA and CDR2 SQIVND (reference sequence). Trimming took off 5 bases at V and 0 bases at J, with 14 bases between the two ends. The PCR ran on 60 Vbeta and 13 Jbeta primers. Assay used: immunoSEQ multiplex PCR; TCRdb lists only in-frame clones, some missing. The sample lists fewer than 250,000 clones; over 75% were seen once. This receptor was obtained from a male donor in good health and CMV-seronegative. Sequenced material: PBMCs. This chain joins TRBV19 and TRBJ1-3; D is unclear. CDR3 nucleotides: TGTGCCAGTAGTCTTATACCCGGGAGCTCTGGAAACACCATATATTTT. Protein product: CASSLIPGSSGNTIYF.